One sample yielded the 11 T cell receptor beta chains listed below, sequenced in a study of monozygotic twins with inflammatory bowel disease. TCRdb reprocessed the 5' RACE reads and stores each CDR3 protein as one record, lacking DNA. The sample includes roughly 120,000 distinct CDR3 sequences. Source material: blood. These receptors came from a human donor with ulcerative colitis or Crohn's disease, or a healthy co-twin of an affected twin (not recorded which).

This CDR3 is CATSREGNQPQHF. This sequence joins TRBV15 and TRBJ1-5. CDR1 is LNHNV and CDR2 is YYDKDF in the germline V gene (reference sequence). The CDR3 runs 13 residues.

This chain uses TRBV28 with TRBJ1-1. This CDR3 has 16 residues. The germline V gene has CDR1 MDHEN and CDR2 SYDVKM. CDR3 amino acids: CASSNSLRGLNTEAFF. The full variable domain, rest sourced from reference TRBV28 and TRBJ1-1, is DVKVTQSSRYLVKRTGEKVFLECVQDMDHENMFWYRQDPGLGLRLIYFSYDVKMKEKGDIPEGYSVSREKKERFSLILESASTNQTSMYLCASSNSLRGLNTEAFFGQGTRLTVV.

This chain uses TRBV29-1 with TRBJ2-7; TCRdb indicates TRBD2, and absent DNA this call remains unverified. The CDR3 is made up of 14 amino acids. Germline CDR1 is SQVTM and CDR2 is ANQGSEA. CDR3 residues: CSAVPSGSTYEQYF.

The chain employs TRBV7-3 and TRBJ2-7; TCRdb reports TRBD1, a call that lacks DNA to check it against. The CDR3 has 16 amino acids. Looked up from germline, CDR1 is SGHTA and CDR2 is FQGTGA. CDR3 loop: CASSLNPGTGGYEQYF.

This chain uses TRBV5-4 with TRBJ1-2; no DNA is available, so the TRBD1 call from TCRdb remains unchecked. CDR1 and CDR2 (germline): SGHNT, YYREEE (reference sequence). CDR3 length equals 16 residues. Here the CDR3 reads CASSLSNRGANYGYTF.

J is TRBJ2-7 and V is TRBV28; without DNA, the TCRdb call of TRBD1 cannot be checked. The CDR3 is 12 amino acids. Germline CDR1 is MDHEN and CDR2 is SYDVKM. This chain's CDR3 is CASTSAGGVQYF.

The chain uses TRBV20-1 and TRBJ2-5; the D gene TCRdb calls, TRBD2, cannot be checked with no DNA. The CDR3 covers 15 residues. CDR1 is DFQATT and CDR2 is SNEGSKA in the germline V gene (reference sequence). The chain's CDR3 is CSARDGLAGSVAQYF.

V and J are TRBV28 and TRBJ1-2; TCRdb's D call of TRBD1 is untestable without DNA. Germline values: CDR1 MDHEN, CDR2 SYDVKM. CDR3 length: 14 residues. The CDR3 is CASRRQGNNYGYTF.

The V gene is TRBV5-1, the J gene TRBJ1-4; TCRdb picks TRBD1, but there is no DNA to check that call. This CDR3 is built from 18 residues. Germline-derived CDR1 and CDR2 are SGHRS and YFSETQ. The CDR3 protein is CASSLEGTGGLGDEKLFF.

The J gene is TRBJ2-7, the V gene TRBV29-1. The germline V gene has CDR1 SQVTM and CDR2 ANQGSEA. This CDR3 has 11 residues. The CDR3 spells CSVTLLGEQYF.

This chain connects TRBV7-9 to TRBJ2-1. The CDR3 contains 13 residues. CDR1 and CDR2 (germline): SEHNR, FQNEAQ (reference sequence). The CDR3 loop is CASLGFSYNEQFF.